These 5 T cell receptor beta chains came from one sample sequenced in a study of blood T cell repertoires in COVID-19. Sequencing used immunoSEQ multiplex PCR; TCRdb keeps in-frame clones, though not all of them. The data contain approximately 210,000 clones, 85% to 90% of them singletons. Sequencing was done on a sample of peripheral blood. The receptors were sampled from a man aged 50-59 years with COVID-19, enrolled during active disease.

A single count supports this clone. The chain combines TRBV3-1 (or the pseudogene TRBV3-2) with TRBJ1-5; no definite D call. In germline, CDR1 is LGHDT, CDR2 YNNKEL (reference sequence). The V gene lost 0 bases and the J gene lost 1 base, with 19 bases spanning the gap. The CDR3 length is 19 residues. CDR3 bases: TGTGCCAGCAGCCAAGACTCGACTTCCCCATTTTGGAGCAATCAGCCCCAGCATTTT. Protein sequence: CASSQDSTSPFWSNQPQHF.

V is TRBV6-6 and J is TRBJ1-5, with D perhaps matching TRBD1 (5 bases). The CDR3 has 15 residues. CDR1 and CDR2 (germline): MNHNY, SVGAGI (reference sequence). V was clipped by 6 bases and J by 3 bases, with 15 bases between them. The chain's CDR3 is CASSSVDSPNQPQHF. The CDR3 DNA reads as TGTGCCAGCAGCAGCGTCGACAGTCCCAATCAGCCCCAGCATTTT.

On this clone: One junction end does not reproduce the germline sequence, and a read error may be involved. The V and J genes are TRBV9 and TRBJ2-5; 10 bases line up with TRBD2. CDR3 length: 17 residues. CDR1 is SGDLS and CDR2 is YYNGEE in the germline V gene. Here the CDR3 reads CASSAGVGLAGEETQYF. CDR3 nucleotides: TGTGCCAGCAGCGCGGGGGTTGGGCTAGCGGGGGAAGAAACCCAGTACTTC.

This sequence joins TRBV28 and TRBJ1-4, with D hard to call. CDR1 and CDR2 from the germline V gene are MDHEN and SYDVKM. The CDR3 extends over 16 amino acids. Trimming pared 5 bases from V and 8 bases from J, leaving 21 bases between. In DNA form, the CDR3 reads TGTGCCAGCAGTGGACCCAGGACGGGCCGCGGGGAAAAACTGTTTTTT. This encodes CASSGPRTGRGEKLFF.

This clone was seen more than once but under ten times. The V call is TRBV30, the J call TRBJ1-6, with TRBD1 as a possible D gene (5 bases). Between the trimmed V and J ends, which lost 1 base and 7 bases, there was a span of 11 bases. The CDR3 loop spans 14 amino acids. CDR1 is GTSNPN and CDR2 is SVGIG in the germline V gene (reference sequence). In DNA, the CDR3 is TGTGCCTGGAGTGAAGGGGCCCCAAATTCACCCCTCCACTTT. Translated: CAWSEGAPNSPLHF.